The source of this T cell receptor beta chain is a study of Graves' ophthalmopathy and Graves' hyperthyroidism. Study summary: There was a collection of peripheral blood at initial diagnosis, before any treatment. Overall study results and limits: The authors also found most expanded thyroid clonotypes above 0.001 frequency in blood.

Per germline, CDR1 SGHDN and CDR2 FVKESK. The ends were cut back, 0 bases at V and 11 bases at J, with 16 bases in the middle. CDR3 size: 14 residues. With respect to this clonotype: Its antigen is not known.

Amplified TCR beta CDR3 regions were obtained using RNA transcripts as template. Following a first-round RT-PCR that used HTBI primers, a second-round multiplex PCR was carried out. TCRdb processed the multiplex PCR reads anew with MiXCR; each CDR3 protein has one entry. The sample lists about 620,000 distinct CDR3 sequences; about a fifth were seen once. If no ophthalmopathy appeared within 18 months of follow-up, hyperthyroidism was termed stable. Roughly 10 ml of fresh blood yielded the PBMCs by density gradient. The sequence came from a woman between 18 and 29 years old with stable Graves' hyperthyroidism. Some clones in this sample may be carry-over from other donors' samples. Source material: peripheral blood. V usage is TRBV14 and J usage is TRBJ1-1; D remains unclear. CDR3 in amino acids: CASSQDWAINPAFF. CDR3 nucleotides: TGTGCCAGCAGCCAAGATTGGGCGATTAATCCGGCTTTCTTT.